This is a list of T cell receptor beta chains from one sample in a study of T-cell memory formation after mild COVID-19. TCRdb re-derived calls from the 5' RACE reads in MiXCR, one entry per CDR3 protein. The repertoire includes some 190,000 distinct CDR3 sequences, 16% of them detected once, and roughly 1.9% sits in the top ten. The sequenced sample was PBMCs or a T cell subset sorted from them (not recorded which). These receptors were collected from an adult woman who had mild COVID-19 (a few samples of this study predate the infection). Cell type and time point are not known. Each CDR3 is given with its conserved first and last residue. Each record gives: D gene, clone size, V gene, J gene, CDR3 DNA, CDR3 protein. D genes are given only for firm matches. Part of the rows lack a size; the others show once, few, many or a class for expanded clones.

D: TRBD2
size: few
V: TRBV7-2
J: TRBJ2-3
DNA: TGTGCCAGCAGCTCATCTAGCGGGAGACCAACTAGCACAGATACGCAGTATTTT
CDR3: CASSSSSGRPTSTDTQYF

D: TRBD1
size: .
V: TRBV9
J: TRBJ2-1
DNA: TGTGCCAGCAGCGTAGGAGGGGGCACGTACAATGAGCAGTTCTTC
CDR3: CASSVGGGTYNEQFF

D: .
size: .
V: TRBV11-2
J: TRBJ1-2
DNA: TGTGCCAGCAGCTTAAAGGGCGCAGGGGATTATGGCTACACCTTC
CDR3: CASSLKGAGDYGYTF

D: .
size: .
V: TRBV20-1
J: TRBJ2-5
DNA: TGCAGTGGGGCGGCCCAAGAGACCCAGTACTTC
CDR3: CSGAAQETQYF

D: .
size: .
V: TRBV12-3/TRBV12-4
J: TRBJ1-1
DNA: TGTGCCAGCAGTCTCCCCCTCGGTGAAGCCTTCTTT
CDR3: CASSLPLGEAFF

D: TRBD2
size: few
V: TRBV11-3
J: TRBJ2-1
DNA: TGTGCCAGCAGCTTCCAAAGCGGGGGAAACAATGAGCAGTTCTTC
CDR3: CASSFQSGGNNEQFF

D: .
size: few
V: TRBV7-9
J: TRBJ2-1
DNA: TGTGCCAGCAGCCCGATCGGGGAGAGGTGGAATGAGCAGTTCTTC
CDR3: CASSPIGERWNEQFF

D: .
size: .
V: TRBV5-4
J: TRBJ2-3
DNA: TGTGCCAGCAGCGGAGCGGATCAGGGTACGCAGTATTTT
CDR3: CASSGADQGTQYF

D: .
size: .
V: TRBV7-2
J: TRBJ2-2
DNA: TGTGCCAGCAGCTTAACCCCGGCAGGGTGGTATGGCGGGGAGCTGTTTTTT
CDR3: CASSLTPAGWYGGELFF

D: .
size: many
V: TRBV7-8
J: TRBJ2-7
DNA: TGTGCCAGCAGCTCAAAACCTCTATCCTACGAGCAGTACTTC
CDR3: CASSSKPLSYEQYF

D: .
size: .
V: TRBV6-5
J: TRBJ1-1
DNA: TGTGCCAGCAGACTCGGGAGGTTAAACACTGAAGCTTTCTTT
CDR3: CASRLGRLNTEAFF

D: TRBD2
size: .
V: TRBV7-7
J: TRBJ2-1
DNA: TGTGCCAGCAGCTTAGGCGGGGGAGGCGATGAGCAGTTCTTC
CDR3: CASSLGGGGDEQFF

D: .
size: .
V: TRBV9
J: TRBJ2-2
DNA: TGTGCCAGCAGCGTAGGCGGGGTTGACAGGGACTACACCGGGGAGCTGTTTTTT
CDR3: CASSVGGVDRDYTGELFF

D: TRBD2
size: many
V: TRBV5-1
J: TRBJ2-7
DNA: TGCGCCAGCAGCTTGGAGACTAGCGGGGGGTACGAGCAGTACTTC
CDR3: CASSLETSGGYEQYF

D: TRBD1
size: few
V: TRBV7-2
J: TRBJ1-5
DNA: TGTGCCATCCAGGGACAGGGGACCCAGCCCCAGCATTTT
CDR3: CAIQGQGTQPQHF

D: .
size: few
V: TRBV24-1
J: TRBJ1-1
DNA: TGTGCCACCAGTGATCCGCTTGGGCAGTCAGCTTTCTTT
CDR3: CATSDPLGQSAFF

D: TRBD1
size: few
V: TRBV29-1
J: TRBJ2-3
DNA: TGCAGCGTTCTGACAGGGTTCACAGATACGCAGTATTTT
CDR3: CSVLTGFTDTQYF

D: .
size: few
V: TRBV9
J: TRBJ2-7
DNA: TGTGCCAGCAGCGTAGCCCCAGGGACGAGCACCGAGCAGTACTTC
CDR3: CASSVAPGTSTEQYF

D: .
size: few
V: TRBV24-1
J: TRBJ2-1
DNA: TGTGCCACCAGTGATTCGGGCTCCCCCTCCTACAATGAGCAGTTCTTC
CDR3: CATSDSGSPSYNEQFF

D: TRBD2
size: many
V: TRBV12-3/TRBV12-4
J: TRBJ2-5
DNA: TGTGCCAGCAGTTTAGCGGGAGGGCCGGAGACCCAGTACTTC
CDR3: CASSLAGGPETQYF

D: .
size: few
V: TRBV12-3/TRBV12-4
J: TRBJ1-1
DNA: TGTGCCAGCAGTCCACTCAAAGGACAGAACACTGAAGCTTTCTTT
CDR3: CASSPLKGQNTEAFF

D: .
size: few
V: TRBV23-1
J: TRBJ2-5
DNA: TGCGCCAGCAGTCAATCGATCCCCGAACAAGAGACCCAGTACTTC
CDR3: CASSQSIPEQETQYF

D: .
size: many
V: TRBV27
J: TRBJ2-2
DNA: TGTGCCAGCAGTTTAAGATACCTTGGGGAGCTGTTTTTT
CDR3: CASSLRYLGELFF

D: .
size: .
V: TRBV19
J: TRBJ2-2
DNA: TGTGCCAGTAGTAGACAGGGAGGGAACACCGGGGAGCTGTTTTTT
CDR3: CASSRQGGNTGELFF

D: .
size: few
V: TRBV3-1
J: TRBJ1-1
DNA: TGTGCCAGCAGCCACGCCCGGGACCTAACTACGGGGACTGAAGCTTTCTTT
CDR3: CASSHARDLTTGTEAFF

D: .
size: few
V: TRBV4-2
J: TRBJ2-2
DNA: TGTGCCAGCAGCCAAGACGGGGTAGTTAACACCGGGGAGCTGTTTTTT
CDR3: CASSQDGVVNTGELFF

D: TRBD2
size: many
V: TRBV7-3
J: TRBJ2-7
DNA: TGTGCCAGCAGCTTAGATGGCGGGGAGGGCTACGAGCAGTACTTC
CDR3: CASSLDGGEGYEQYF

D: .
size: few
V: TRBV29-1
J: TRBJ1-2
DNA: TGCAGCGTTGACCCGGGGGCGCGTGGCTACACCTTC
CDR3: CSVDPGARGYTF

D: TRBD1
size: few
V: TRBV10-3
J: TRBJ2-7
DNA: TGTGCCATCAGCTCCGGGACAGGGTTGTACGAGCAGTACTTC
CDR3: CAISSGTGLYEQYF

D: .
size: few
V: TRBV29-1
J: TRBJ2-3
DNA: TGCAGCGTTGAAACGGGCGAAAGCCCAGATACGCAGTATTTT
CDR3: CSVETGESPDTQYF

D: .
size: many
V: TRBV20-1
J: TRBJ2-7
DNA: TGCAGTGCTAGCCCCGAAACCTACGAGCAGTACTTC
CDR3: CSASPETYEQYF

D: .
size: few
V: TRBV20-1
J: TRBJ2-1
DNA: TGCAGTGCTAGAGATGGGAGACAGCCAAATACGGAGCAGTTCTTC
CDR3: CSARDGRQPNTEQFF

D: .
size: .
V: TRBV5-8
J: TRBJ2-1
DNA: TGTGCCAGCAGCTTCCGGGCGTTCTTC
CDR3: CASSFRAFF

D: .
size: .
V: TRBV5-6
J: TRBJ1-2
DNA: TGTGCCAGCAGCAAGGACTACGGTGTCGGCTATGGCTACACCTTC
CDR3: CASSKDYGVGYGYTF

D: .
size: .
V: TRBV11-3
J: TRBJ1-4
DNA: TGTGCCAGCGGTCTGTTGGAAAAACTGTTTTTT
CDR3: CASGLLEKLFF

D: .
size: few
V: TRBV5-5
J: TRBJ1-1
DNA: TGTGCCAGCAGCTCGGGACACCTGAACACTGAAGCTTTCTTT
CDR3: CASSSGHLNTEAFF

D: TRBD1
size: few
V: TRBV3-1
J: TRBJ1-1
DNA: TGTGCCAGCAGCCAAGGACAGGGGACAACTGAAGCTTTCTTT
CDR3: CASSQGQGTTEAFF

D: TRBD2
size: few
V: TRBV28
J: TRBJ2-1
DNA: TGTGCCAGCATTACTGGTGGTAGCGGGAGGGCCTACAATGAGCAGTTCTTC
CDR3: CASITGGSGRAYNEQFF

D: .
size: .
V: TRBV5-1
J: TRBJ2-7
DNA: TGCGCCAGCAGCTTGCAACGGAGGGGCGACGAGCAGTACTTC
CDR3: CASSLQRRGDEQYF

D: .
size: few
V: TRBV14
J: TRBJ1-6
DNA: TGTGCCAGCAGCCAAGTCCTGGGAACAGGTTCACCCCTCCACTTT
CDR3: CASSQVLGTGSPLHF

D: TRBD1
size: few
V: TRBV20-1
J: TRBJ1-6
DNA: TGCAGTGCTAGACCCTACACCTCGACCACAGGGGGCAACGTCAATTCACCCCTCCACTTT
CDR3: CSARPYTSTTGGNVNSPLHF

D: .
size: many
V: TRBV5-1
J: TRBJ2-5
DNA: TGCGCCAGCAGCTCGTTTCAAGAGACCCAGTACTTC
CDR3: CASSSFQETQYF

D: .
size: few
V: TRBV12-3/TRBV12-4
J: TRBJ2-5
DNA: TGTGCCAGCAGTACTGGACAAGGAACAGAGACCCAGTACTTC
CDR3: CASSTGQGTETQYF

D: .
size: many
V: TRBV19
J: TRBJ1-5
DNA: TGTGCCAGTAGCCAAGACAGGCCGTATAGCAATCAGCCCCAGCATTTT
CDR3: CASSQDRPYSNQPQHF

D: TRBD1
size: few
V: TRBV12-3/TRBV12-4
J: TRBJ1-1
DNA: TGTGCCAGCAGCCCCGGGACAGGGACTGAAGCTTTCTTT
CDR3: CASSPGTGTEAFF

D: .
size: many
V: TRBV5-5
J: TRBJ1-3
DNA: TGTGCCAGCCACAGGGAGTCTGGAAACACCATATATTTT
CDR3: CASHRESGNTIYF